The entry below describes one T cell receptor beta chain. Its antigen is not identified. V lost 4 bases to trimming and J lost 6 bases, with 17 bases between them. Germline values: CDR1 SGHTS, CDR2 YDEGEE. CDR3 length: 15 residues. Isolated RNA was reverse transcribed in full, so expressed TCRB transcripts were sequenced. TCRdb's copy holds only in-frame clones and misses some; the assay was immunoSEQ multiplex PCR. Of roughly 150,000 clones detected, roughly 8% appear once; the ten largest clones hold about 0.95%. The data originate from a study of beta chain features in type 1 diabetes. Study observations and caveats: People with Type 1 diabetes carried modestly yet significantly shorter TCRB CDR3s in all four CD4+ subsets.

The J gene is TRBJ2-4, the V gene TRBV5-8, with D possibly TRBD2 on 5 matching bases. This TCR derives from a woman aged 40 to 50 with type 1 diabetes. The specimen sequenced was central memory CD4+ T cells from blood. In nucleotides, the CDR3 is TGTGCCAGCAGCCTCCGGGGTGTCGGTGGAAACATTCAGTACTTC. Its protein is CASSLRGVGGNIQYF.